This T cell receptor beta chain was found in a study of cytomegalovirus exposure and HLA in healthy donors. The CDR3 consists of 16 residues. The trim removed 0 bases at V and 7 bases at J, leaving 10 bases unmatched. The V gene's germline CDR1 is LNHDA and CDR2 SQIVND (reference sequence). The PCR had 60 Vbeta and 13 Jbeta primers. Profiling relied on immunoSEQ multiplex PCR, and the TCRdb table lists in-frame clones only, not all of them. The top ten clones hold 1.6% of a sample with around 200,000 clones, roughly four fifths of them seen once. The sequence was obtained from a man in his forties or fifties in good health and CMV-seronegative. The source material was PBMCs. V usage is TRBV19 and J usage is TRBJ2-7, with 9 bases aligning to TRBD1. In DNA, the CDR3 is TGTGCCAGTAGTATAGAAAGGACAGGGGCAATACGTGAGCAGTACTTC. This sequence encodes CASSIERTGAIREQYF.